This passage covers 11 T cell receptor beta chains from one sample sequenced in a study of blood T cells in healthy people across ages. Together with a sample-barcoded 5' primer, a J-beta primer mix was included in a second PCR lasting about 7 to 12 cycles. TCRdb reprocessed the 5' RACE reads via MiXCR and lists one record per CDR3 protein. Here the sample spans around 1.1 million distinct CDR3 sequences, roughly two fifths being singletons. Sequenced sample: blood. Every receptor here comes from a man between 18 and 29 years old in good health.

This clonotype was detected only once. The V and J genes are TRBV3-1 and TRBJ1-1; 7 nucleotides align to TRBD1. Germline values: CDR1 LGHDT, CDR2 YNNKEL (reference sequence). This CDR3 region has 14 residues. The J segment lost 4 bases and the V segment lost 0 bases, leaving 2 bases of the junction unmatched. CDR3 coding DNA: TGTGCCAGCAGCCAAGAGGACAGGCGCACTGAAGCTTTCTTT. Protein product: CASSQEDRRTEAFF.

The gene calls are TRBV4-2 and TRBJ2-1; D not certain. Trimming pared 3 bases from V and 0 bases from J, leaving 12 bases between. This CDR3 has 16 amino acids. CDR1 and CDR2 from the germline V gene are LGHNA and YNFKEQ. CDR3 protein: CASSHLKALSYNEQFF. CDR3 bases: TGTGCCAGCAGCCACCTGAAGGCCCTCTCCTACAATGAGCAGTTCTTC.

This clonotype appeared a few times. The genes are TRBV27 and TRBJ2-5; D possibly matches TRBD1 or TRBD2 (6 bases each). Germline CDR1 is MNHEY and CDR2 is SMNVEV (reference sequence). With 3 bases removed from V and 2 bases from J, the gap between germline ends came to 10 bases. CDR3 size: 14 residues. This CDR3 is CASSFTGAQETQYF. In nucleotides, the CDR3 is TGTGCCAGCAGTTTTACGGGGGCTCAAGAGACCCAGTACTTC.

The rearrangement uses TRBV5-1 and TRBJ1-1, with D unresolved. The CDR3 contains 16 residues. CDR1 is SGHRS and CDR2 is YFSETQ in the germline V gene. V was clipped by 4 bases and J by 2 bases, with 18 bases between them. The CDR3 DNA follows: TGCGCCAGCAGCCCGAGACAACGGGAGGGTAACACTGAAGCTTTCTTT. Translating it yields CASSPRQREGNTEAFF.

J is TRBJ2-1 and V is TRBV12-3 or TRBV12-4; perhaps TRBD1 as D (5 bases). V lost 10 bases, J lost 4 bases, and 11 bases lay in between. The CDR3 loop spans 12 amino acids. For the CDR3, the DNA is TGTGCCAACACCCGGACATACAATGAGCAGTTCTTC. Its protein is CANTRTYNEQFF.

This clonotype was found a few times. This sequence joins TRBV5-1 and TRBJ1-2; TRBD1 agrees at 7 bases. Germline CDR1 is SGHRS and CDR2 is YFSETQ. This CDR3 has 15 amino acids. J lost 5 bases, V lost 0 bases, and 7 bases had no gene match. The CDR3 reads CASSLGWDRQYGYTF. The DNA for the CDR3 is TGCGCCAGCAGCTTGGGTTGGGACAGACAGTATGGCTACACCTTC.

In DNA form, the CDR3 reads TGTGCCAGCAGTTACTCCCGCAGGAGCTCCTACAATGAGCAGTTCTTC. Protein sequence: CASSYSRRSSYNEQFF. The chain recombines TRBV6-2 or TRBV6-3 with TRBJ2-1, with no clear D. The CDR3 totals 16 residues. CDR1 MNHEY and CDR2 SVGEGT come from the germline V gene. The V gene lost 0 bases and the J gene lost 0 bases, with 9 bases spanning the gap.

This chain joins TRBV5-6 and TRBJ2-7; possibly TRBD1 for D (5 bases). Trimming took 1 base from V and 2 from J, leaving 25 bases between them. From germline, CDR1 is SGHDT and CDR2 YYEEEE. This CDR3 spans 19 amino acids. The CDR3 DNA follows: TGTGCCAGCAGCTTGAAGGTTGTGGTAGGACAACGTCCTGCCTACGAGCAGTACTTC. The encoded protein is CASSLKVVVGQRPAYEQYF.

This clonotype was recorded a few times. The chain couples TRBV19 to TRBJ2-7, with 10 bases matching TRBD1. Losses at the gene ends were 4 bases for V and 5 bases for J; bases not matched to a gene: 5. CDR3 length: 14 residues. Germline lookup yields CDR1 LNHDA and CDR2 SQIVND (reference sequence). CDR3: CASSSGTGDNEQYF. CDR3 sequence (DNA): TGTGCCAGTAGTAGCGGGACAGGGGACAACGAGCAGTACTTC. The full variable domain, its missing parts supplied by reference TRBV19 and TRBJ2-7, is DGGITQSPKYLFRKEGQNVTLSCEQNLNHDAMYWYRQDPGQGLRLIYYSQIVNDFQKGDIAEGYSVSREKKESFPLTVTSAQKNPTAFYLCASSSGTGDNEQYFGPGTRLTVT.

This clonotype occurred a few times. V usage is TRBV12-5 and J usage is TRBJ1-1, with D perhaps TRBD1 (5 bases). The germline gives CDR1 LGHNT, CDR2 FRNRAP. This CDR3 is 14 amino acids long. Between the trimmed V and J ends, which lost 6 bases and 3 bases, there was a span of 14 bases. Written as DNA, the CDR3 is TGTGCTAGTGGCCCCCTCCGCAGGGACACTGAAGCTTTCTTT. It is translated as CASGPLRRDTEAFF.

The chain uses TRBV3-1 and TRBJ1-2; D gene ambiguous. Per the germline V gene, CDR1 is LGHDT and CDR2 is YNNKEL (reference sequence). The CDR3 consists of 14 residues. Deletions cut 2 bases from V and 0 bases from J, with 7 bases between. The CDR3 sequence is CASSQTNSNYGYTF. The CDR3 DNA is TGTGCCAGCAGCCAAACCAACTCTAACTATGGCTACACCTTC. Full variable domain (rest looked up from reference TRBV3-1 and TRBJ1-2): DTAVSQTPKYLVTQMGNDKSIKCEQNLGHDTMYWYKQDSKKFLKIMFSYNNKELIINETVPNRFSPKSPDKAHLNLHINSLELGDSAVYFCASSQTNSNYGYTFGSGTRLTVV.